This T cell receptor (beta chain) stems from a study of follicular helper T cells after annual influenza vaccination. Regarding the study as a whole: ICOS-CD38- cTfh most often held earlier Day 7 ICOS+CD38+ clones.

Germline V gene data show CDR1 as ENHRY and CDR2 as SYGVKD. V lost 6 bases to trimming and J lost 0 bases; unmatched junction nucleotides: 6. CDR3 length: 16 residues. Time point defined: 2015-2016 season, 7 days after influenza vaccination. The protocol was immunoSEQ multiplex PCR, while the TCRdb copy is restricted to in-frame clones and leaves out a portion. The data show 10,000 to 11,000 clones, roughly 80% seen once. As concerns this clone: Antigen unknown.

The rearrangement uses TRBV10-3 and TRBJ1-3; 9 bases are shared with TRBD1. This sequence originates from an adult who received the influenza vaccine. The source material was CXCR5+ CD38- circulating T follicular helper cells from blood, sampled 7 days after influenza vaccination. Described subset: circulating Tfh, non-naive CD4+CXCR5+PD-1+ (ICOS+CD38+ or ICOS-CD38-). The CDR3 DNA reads TGTGCCATCAGCTTGGACAGGGGCGACTCTGGAAACACCATATATTTT. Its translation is CAISLDRGDSGNTIYF.